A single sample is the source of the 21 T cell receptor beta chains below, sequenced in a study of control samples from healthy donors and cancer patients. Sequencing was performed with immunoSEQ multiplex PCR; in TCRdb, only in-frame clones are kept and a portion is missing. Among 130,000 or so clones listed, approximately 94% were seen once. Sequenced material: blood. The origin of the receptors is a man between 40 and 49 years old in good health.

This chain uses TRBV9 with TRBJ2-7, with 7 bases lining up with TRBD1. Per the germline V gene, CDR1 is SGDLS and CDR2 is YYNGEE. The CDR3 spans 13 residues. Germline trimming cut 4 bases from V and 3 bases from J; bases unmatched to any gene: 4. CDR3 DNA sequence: TGTGCCAGCAGCATCCGACAGGGCTACGAGCAGTACTTC. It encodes CASSIRQGYEQYF.

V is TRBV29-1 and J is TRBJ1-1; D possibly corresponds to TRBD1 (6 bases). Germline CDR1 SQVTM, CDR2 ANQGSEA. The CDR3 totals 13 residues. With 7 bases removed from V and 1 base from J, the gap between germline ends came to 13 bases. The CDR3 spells CSAEGRGNTEAFF. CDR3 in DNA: TGCAGCGCCGAAGGCAGGGGGAACACTGAAGCTTTCTTT.

DNA for the CDR3: TGTGCCAGCAGCCCCCGACAGGGGCGCACAGATACGCAGTATTTT. The encoded protein is CASSPRQGRTDTQYF. The chain combines TRBV7-6 with TRBJ2-3; TRBD1 aligns across 8 bases. This CDR3 has 15 residues. Trimming took 5 bases from V and 1 from J; bases not matched to a gene: 5. Germline V gene sequence: CDR1 SGHVS, CDR2 FNYEAQ.

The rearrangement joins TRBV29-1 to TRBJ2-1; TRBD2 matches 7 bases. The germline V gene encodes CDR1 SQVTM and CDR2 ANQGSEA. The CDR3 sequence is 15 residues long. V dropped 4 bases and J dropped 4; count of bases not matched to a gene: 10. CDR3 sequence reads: CSVVPGRSNYNEQFF. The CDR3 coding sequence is TGCAGCGTTGTACCCGGGAGGTCTAATTACAATGAGCAGTTCTTC.

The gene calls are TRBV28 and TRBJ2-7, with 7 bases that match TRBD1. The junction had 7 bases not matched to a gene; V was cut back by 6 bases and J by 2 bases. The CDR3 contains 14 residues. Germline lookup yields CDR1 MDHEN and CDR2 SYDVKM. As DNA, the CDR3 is TGTGCCAGCAGCAACCCAGGACAGGCCTACGAGCAGTACTTC. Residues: CASSNPGQAYEQYF.

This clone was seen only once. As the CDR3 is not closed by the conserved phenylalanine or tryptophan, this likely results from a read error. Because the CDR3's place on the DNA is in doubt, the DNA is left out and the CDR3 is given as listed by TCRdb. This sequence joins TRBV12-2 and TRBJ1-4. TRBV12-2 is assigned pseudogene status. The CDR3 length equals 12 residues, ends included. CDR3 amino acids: CASRLGDLEGQG.

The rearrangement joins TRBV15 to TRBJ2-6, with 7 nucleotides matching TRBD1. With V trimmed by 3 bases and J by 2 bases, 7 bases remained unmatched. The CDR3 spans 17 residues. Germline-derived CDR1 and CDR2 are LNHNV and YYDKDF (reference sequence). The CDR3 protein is CATSRVTGVTGANVLTF. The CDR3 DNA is TGTGCCACCAGCAGGGTAACAGGGGTCACTGGGGCCAACGTCCTGACTTTC.

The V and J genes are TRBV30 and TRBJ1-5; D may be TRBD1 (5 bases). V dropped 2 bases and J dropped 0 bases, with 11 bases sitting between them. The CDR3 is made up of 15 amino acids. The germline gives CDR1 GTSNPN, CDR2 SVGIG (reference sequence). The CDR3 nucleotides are TGTGCCTGGAGTTCGGGGGTAAATAGCAATCAGCCCCAGCATTTT. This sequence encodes CAWSSGVNSNQPQHF. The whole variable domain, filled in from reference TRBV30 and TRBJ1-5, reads SQTIHQWPATLVQPVGSPLSLECTVEGTSNPNLYWYRQAAGRGLQLLFYSVGIGQISSEVPQNLSASRPQDRQFILSSKKLLLSDSGFYLCAWSSGVNSNQPQHFGDGTRLSIL.

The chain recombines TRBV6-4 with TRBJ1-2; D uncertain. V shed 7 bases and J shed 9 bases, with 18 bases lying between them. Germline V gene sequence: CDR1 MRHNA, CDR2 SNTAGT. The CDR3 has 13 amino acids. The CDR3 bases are TGTGCCAGCAACCACATCTTCGGAGGGCGCTACACCTTC. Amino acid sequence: CASNHIFGGRYTF.

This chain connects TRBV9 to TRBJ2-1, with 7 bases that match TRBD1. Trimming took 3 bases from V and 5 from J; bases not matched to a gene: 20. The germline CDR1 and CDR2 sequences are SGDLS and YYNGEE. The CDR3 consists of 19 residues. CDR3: CASSESPQGPGRLNNEQFF. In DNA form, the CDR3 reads TGTGCCAGCAGCGAGAGCCCACAGGGGCCGGGCCGCCTAAACAATGAGCAGTTCTTC.

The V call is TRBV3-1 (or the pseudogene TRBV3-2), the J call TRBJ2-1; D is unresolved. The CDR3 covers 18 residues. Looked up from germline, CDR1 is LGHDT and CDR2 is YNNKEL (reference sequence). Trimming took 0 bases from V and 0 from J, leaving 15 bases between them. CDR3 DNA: TGTGCCAGCAGCCAAGACAACCTAGACACGAGCTCCTACAATGAGCAGTTCTTC. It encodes CASSQDNLDTSSYNEQFF.

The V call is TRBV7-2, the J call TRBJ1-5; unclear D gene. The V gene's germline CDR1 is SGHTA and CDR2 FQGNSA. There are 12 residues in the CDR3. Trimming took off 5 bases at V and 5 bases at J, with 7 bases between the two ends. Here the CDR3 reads CASSPHDQPQHF. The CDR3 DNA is TGTGCCAGCAGCCCTCACGATCAGCCCCAGCATTTT.

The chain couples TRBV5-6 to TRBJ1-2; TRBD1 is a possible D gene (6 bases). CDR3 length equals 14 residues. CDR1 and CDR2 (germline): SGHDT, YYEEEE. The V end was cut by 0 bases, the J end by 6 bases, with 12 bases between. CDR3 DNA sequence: TGTGCCAGCAGCTTGGAATTAGGGGGAAATGGCTACACCTTC. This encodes CASSLELGGNGYTF.

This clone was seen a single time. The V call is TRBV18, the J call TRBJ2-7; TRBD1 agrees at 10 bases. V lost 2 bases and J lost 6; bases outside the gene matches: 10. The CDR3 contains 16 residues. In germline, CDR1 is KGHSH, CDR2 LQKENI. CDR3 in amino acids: CASSPFTGQGTLEQYF. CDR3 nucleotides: TGTGCCAGCTCACCATTTACGGGACAGGGGACCCTCGAGCAGTACTTC.

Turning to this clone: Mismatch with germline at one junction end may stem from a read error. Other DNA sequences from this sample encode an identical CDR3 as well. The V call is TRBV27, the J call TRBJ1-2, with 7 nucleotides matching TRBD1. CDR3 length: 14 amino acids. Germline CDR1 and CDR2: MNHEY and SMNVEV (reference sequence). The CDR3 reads CASSSRDSFYGYTF. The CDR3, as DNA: TGCGCCAGCAGTTCACGGGACAGTTTCTATGGCTACACCTTC.

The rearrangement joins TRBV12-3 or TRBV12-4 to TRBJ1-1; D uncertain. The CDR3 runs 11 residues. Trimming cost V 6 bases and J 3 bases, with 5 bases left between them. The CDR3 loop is CASRVYTEAFF. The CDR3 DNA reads TGTGCCAGCAGGGTGTACACTGAAGCTTTCTTT.

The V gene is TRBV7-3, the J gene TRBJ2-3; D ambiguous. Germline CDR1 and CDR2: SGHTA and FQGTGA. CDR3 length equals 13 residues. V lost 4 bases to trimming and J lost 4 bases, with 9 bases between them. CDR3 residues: CASSSLGPDTQYF. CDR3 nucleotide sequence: TGTGCCAGCAGCTCCCTAGGGCCAGATACGCAGTATTTT.

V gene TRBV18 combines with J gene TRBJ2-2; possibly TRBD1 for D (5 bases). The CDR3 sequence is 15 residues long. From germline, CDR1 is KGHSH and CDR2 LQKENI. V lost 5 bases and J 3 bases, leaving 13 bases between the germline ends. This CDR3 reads CASSLSGPDTGELFF. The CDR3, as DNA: TGTGCCAGCTCATTATCAGGGCCCGACACCGGGGAGCTGTTTTTT.

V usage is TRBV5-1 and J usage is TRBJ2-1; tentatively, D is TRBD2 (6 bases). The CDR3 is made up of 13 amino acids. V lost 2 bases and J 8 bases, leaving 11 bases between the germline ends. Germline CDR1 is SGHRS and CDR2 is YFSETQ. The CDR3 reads CASSLREMDEQFF. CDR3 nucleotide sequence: TGCGCCAGCAGCTTACGGGAGATGGATGAGCAGTTCTTC.

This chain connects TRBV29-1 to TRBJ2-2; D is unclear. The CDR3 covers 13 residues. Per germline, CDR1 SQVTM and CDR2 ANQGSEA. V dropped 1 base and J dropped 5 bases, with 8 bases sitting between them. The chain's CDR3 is CSVEVTETGELFF. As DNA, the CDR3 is TGCAGCGTTGAAGTTACGGAAACCGGGGAGCTGTTTTTT.

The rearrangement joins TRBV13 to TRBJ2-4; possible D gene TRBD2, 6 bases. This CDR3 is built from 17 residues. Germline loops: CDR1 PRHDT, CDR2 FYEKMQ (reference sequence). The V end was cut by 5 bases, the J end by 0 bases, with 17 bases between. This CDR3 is CASSPSLGGLAKNIQYF. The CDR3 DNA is TGTGCCAGCAGCCCGAGCCTTGGGGGGTTAGCCAAAAACATTCAGTACTTC.